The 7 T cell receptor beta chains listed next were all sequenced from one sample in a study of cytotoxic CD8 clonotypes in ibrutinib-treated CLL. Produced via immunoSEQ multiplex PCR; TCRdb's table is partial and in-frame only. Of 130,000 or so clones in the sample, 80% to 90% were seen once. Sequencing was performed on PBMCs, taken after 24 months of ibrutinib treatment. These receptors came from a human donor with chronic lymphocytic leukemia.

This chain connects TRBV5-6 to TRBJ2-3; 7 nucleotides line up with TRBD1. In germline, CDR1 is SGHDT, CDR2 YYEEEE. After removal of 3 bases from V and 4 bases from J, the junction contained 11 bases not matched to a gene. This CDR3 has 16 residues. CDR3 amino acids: CASSYIDRVAPDTQYF. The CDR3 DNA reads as TGTGCCAGCAGCTATATCGACAGGGTGGCCCCAGATACGCAGTATTTT.

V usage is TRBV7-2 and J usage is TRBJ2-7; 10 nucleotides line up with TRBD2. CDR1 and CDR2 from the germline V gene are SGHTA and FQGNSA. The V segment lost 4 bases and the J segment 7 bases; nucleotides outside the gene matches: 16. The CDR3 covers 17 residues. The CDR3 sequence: CASSSPHRGAGGGEQYF. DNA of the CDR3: TGTGCCAGCAGCTCCCCACATCGTGGAGCGGGAGGGGGAGAGCAGTACTTC.

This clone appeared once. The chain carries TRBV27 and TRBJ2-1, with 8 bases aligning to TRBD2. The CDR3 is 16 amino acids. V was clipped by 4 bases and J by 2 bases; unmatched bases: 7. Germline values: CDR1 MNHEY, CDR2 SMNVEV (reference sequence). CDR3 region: CASSSLVGRAYNEQFF. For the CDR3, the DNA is TGTGCCAGCAGTTCTCTTGTCGGGAGGGCCTACAATGAGCAGTTCTTC.

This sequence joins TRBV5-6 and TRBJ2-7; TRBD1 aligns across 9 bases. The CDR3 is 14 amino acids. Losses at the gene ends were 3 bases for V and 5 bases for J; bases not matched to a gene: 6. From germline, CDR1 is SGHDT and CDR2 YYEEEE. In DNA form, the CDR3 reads TGTGCCAGCAGCTCCGGGACAGGGTTTAACGAGCAGTACTTC. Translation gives CASSSGTGFNEQYF.

CDR3 DNA: TGTGCCAGCAGCCCCAAGGGCGGGTCCACCACTGAAGCTTTCTTT. Translation gives CASSPKGGSTTEAFF. The chain uses TRBV7-2 and TRBJ1-1, with D hard to call. The CDR3 is 15 amino acids. V was trimmed by 5 bases and J by 4 bases, leaving 17 bases between them. Germline CDR1 and CDR2: SGHTA and FQGNSA.

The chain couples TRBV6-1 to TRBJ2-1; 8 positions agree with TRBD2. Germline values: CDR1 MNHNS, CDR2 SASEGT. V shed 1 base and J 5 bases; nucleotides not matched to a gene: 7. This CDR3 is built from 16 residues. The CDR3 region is CASSEGGWTSHNEQFF. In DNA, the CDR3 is TGTGCCAGCAGTGAAGGTGGGTGGACTAGCCACAATGAGCAGTTCTTC.

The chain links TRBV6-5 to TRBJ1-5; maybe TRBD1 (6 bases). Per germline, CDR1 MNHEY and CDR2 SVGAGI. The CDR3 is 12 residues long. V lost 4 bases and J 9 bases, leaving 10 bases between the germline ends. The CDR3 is CASSFPGVPQHF. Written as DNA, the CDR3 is TGTGCCAGCAGTTTCCCAGGGGTGCCCCAGCATTTT.